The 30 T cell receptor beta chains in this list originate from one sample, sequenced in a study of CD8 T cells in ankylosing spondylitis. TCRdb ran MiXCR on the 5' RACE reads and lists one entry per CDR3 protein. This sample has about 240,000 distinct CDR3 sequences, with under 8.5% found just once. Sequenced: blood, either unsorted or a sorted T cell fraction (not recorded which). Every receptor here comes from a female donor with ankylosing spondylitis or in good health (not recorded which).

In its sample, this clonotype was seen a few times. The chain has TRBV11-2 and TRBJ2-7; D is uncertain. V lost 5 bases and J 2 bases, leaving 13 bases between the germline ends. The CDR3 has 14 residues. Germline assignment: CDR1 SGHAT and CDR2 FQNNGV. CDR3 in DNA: TGTGCCAGCAGCCCCCGGGTTCCAACCTACGAGCAGTACTTC. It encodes CASSPRVPTYEQYF.

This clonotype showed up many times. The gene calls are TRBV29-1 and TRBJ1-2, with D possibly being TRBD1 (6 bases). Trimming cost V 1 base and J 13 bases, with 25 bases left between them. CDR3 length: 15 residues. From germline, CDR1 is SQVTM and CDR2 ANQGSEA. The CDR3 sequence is CSVEAAQGRALASTF. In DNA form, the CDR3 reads TGCAGCGTTGAAGCGGCACAGGGAAGAGCTCTGGCGAGCACCTTC.

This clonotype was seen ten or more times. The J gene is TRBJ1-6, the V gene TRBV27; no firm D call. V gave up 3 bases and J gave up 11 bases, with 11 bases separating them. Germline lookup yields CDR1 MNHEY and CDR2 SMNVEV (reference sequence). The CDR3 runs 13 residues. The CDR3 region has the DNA TGTGCCAGCAGTTTCCTGAGTTTTGCACCCCTCCACTTT. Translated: CASSFLSFAPLHF.

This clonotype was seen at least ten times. The CDR3 spells CASSFGGLAGAGANVLTF. CDR3 DNA: TGTGCCAGCAGTTTCGGGGGACTAGCGGGAGCCGGGGCCAACGTCCTGACTTTC. This chain links TRBV27 with TRBJ2-6; 14 positions agree with TRBD2. This CDR3 is built from 18 residues. Germline V gene sequence: CDR1 MNHEY, CDR2 SMNVEV (reference sequence). V gave up 3 bases and J gave up 4 bases; unmatched junction bases: 5. The full variable domain, with the rest looked up from reference TRBV27 and TRBJ2-6, is EAQVTQNPRYLITVTGKKLTVTCSQNMNHEYMSWYRQDPGLGLRQIYYSMNVEVTDKGDVPEGYKVSRKEKRNFPLILESPSPNQTSLYFCASSFGGLAGAGANVLTFGAGSRLTVL.

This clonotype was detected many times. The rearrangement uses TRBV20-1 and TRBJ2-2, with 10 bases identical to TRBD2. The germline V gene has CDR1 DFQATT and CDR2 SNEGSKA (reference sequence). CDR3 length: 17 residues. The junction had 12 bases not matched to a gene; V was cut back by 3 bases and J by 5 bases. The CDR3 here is CSASKGTSDAETGELFF. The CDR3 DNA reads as TGCAGTGCTAGTAAGGGGACTAGCGACGCAGAGACCGGGGAGCTGTTTTTT.

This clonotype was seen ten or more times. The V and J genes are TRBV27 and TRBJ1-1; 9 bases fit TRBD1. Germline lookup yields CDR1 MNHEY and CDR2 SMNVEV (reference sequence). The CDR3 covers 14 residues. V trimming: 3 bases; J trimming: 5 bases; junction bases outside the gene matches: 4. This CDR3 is CASSFGTGSTEAFF. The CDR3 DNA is TGTGCCAGCAGTTTTGGGACAGGGTCGACTGAAGCTTTCTTT.

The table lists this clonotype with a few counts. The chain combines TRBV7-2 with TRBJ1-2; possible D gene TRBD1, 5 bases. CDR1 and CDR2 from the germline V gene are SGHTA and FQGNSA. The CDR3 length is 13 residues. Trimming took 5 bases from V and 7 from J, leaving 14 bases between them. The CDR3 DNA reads TGTGCCAGCAGCCCGACCAGGGAGGGTGGCTACACCTTC. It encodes CASSPTREGGYTF.

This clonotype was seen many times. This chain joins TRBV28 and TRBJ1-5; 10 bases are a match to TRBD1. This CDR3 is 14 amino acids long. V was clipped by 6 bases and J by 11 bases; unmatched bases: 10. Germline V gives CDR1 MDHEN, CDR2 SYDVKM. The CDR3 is CASSGTGDTSSQHF. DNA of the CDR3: TGTGCCAGCAGCGGGACAGGGGACACTAGTTCCCAGCATTTT.

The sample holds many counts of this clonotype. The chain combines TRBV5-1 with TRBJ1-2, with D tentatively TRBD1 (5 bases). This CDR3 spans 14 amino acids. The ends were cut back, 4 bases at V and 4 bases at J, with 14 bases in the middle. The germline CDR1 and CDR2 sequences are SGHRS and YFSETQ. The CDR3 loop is CASSVNRDVYGYTF. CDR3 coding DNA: TGCGCCAGCAGCGTGAACCGGGACGTCTATGGCTACACCTTC.

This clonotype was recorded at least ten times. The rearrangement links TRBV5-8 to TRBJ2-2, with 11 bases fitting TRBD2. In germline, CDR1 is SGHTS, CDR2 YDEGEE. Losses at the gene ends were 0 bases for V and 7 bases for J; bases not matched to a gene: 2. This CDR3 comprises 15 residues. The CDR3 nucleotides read TGTGCCAGCAGCTTGGCCGGGACTAGCGGCGGGGAGCTGTTTTTT. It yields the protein CASSLAGTSGGELFF.

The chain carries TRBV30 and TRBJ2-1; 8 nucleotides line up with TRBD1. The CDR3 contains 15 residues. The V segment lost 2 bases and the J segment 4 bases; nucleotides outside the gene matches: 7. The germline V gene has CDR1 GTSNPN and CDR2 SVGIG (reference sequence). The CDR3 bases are TGTGCCTGGAGTCCCGGACAGGGAATATACAATGAGCAGTTCTTC. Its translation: CAWSPGQGIYNEQFF.

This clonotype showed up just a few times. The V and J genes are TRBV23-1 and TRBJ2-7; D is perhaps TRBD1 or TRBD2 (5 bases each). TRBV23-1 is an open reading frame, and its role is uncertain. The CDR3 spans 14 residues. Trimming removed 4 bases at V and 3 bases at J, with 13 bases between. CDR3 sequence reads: CASSPPGPYYEQYF. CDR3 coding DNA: TGCGCCAGCAGTCCGCCGGGACCATACTACGAGCAGTACTTC.

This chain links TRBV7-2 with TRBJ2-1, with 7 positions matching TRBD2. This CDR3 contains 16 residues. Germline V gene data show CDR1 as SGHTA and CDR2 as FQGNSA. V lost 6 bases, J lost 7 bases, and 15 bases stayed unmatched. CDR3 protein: CASRGPGTNLRNEQFF. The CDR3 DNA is TGTGCCAGCAGGGGCCCCGGGACTAATTTACGGAATGAGCAGTTCTTC.

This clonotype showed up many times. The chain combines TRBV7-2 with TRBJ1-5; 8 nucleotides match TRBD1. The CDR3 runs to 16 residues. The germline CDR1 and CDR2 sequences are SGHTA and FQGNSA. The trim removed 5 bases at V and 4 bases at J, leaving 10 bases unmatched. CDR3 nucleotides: TGTGCCAGCAGCGGAGCGACAGGGGCTGGAAATCAGCCCCAGCATTTT. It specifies CASSGATGAGNQPQHF.

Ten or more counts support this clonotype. CDR3 sequence: CASSQDRQGAFGNTIYF. In DNA form, the CDR3 reads TGCGCCAGCAGCCAAGATAGACAGGGGGCATTTGGAAACACCATATATTTT. This chain links TRBV4-3 with TRBJ1-3; 10 nucleotides agree with TRBD1. Germline V gene lookup returns CDR1 LGHNA and CDR2 YSLEER. With 0 bases clipped from V and 3 bases from J, the junction kept 5 bases outside the gene matches. The CDR3 consists of 17 residues.

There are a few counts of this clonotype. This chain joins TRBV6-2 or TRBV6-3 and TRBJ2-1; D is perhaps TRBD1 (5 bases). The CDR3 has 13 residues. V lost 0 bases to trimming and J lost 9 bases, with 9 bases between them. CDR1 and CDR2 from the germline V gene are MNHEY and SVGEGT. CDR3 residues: CASSYSRQGEQFF. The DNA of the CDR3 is TGTGCCAGCAGTTACTCGCGGCAGGGTGAGCAGTTCTTC.

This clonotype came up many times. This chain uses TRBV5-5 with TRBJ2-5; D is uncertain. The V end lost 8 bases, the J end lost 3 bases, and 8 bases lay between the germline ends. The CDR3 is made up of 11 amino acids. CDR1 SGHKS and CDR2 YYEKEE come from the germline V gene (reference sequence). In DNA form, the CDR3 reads TGTGCCAGGTTTTTTAAAGAGACCCAGTACTTC. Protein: CARFFKETQYF.

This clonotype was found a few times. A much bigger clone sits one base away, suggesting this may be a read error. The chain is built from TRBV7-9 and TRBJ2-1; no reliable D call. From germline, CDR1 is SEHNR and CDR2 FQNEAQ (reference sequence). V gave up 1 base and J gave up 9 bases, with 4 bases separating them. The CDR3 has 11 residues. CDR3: CASSLDVEQFF. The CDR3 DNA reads TGTGCCAGCAGCTTAGACGTTGAGCAGTTCTTC.

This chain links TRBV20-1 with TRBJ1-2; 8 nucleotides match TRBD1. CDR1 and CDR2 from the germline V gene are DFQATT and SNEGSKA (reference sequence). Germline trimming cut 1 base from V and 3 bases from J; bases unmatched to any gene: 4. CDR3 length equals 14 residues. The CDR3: CSARGTGKDYGYTF. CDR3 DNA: TGCAGTGCTAGAGGGACAGGGAAAGACTATGGCTACACCTTC.

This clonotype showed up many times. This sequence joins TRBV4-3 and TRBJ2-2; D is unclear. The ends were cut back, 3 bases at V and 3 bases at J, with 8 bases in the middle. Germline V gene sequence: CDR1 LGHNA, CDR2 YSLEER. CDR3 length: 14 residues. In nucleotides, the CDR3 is TGCGCCAGCAGCCATTACGGAGACACCGGGGAGCTGTTTTTT. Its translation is CASSHYGDTGELFF.

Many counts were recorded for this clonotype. CDR3 nucleotides: TGCGCCAGCAGTACAAGTACAGGGGGCTCTTCTTCGTGGGAGCAGTACTTC. It codes for CASSTSTGGSSSWEQYF. The chain is built from TRBV5-1 and TRBJ2-7; TRBD1 agrees at 9 bases. Unmatched junction bases numbered 19, after V lost 5 bases and J lost 7 bases. CDR1 SGHRS and CDR2 YFSETQ come from the germline V gene. This CDR3 is 17 amino acids long.

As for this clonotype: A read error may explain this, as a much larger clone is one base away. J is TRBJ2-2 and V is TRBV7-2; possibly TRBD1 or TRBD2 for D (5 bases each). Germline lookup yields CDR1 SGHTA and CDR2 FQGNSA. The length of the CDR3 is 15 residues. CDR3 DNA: TGTGCCAGCATCCTAACGGGGATTTACACCGGGGCGCTGTTTTTT. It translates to CASILTGIYTGALFF.

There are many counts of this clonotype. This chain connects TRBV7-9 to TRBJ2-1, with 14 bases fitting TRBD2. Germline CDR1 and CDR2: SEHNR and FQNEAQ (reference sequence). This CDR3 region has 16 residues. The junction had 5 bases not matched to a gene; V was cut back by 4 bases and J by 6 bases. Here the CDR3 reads CASSSLTSGRANEQFF. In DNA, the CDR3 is TGTGCCAGCAGCTCCCTGACTAGCGGGAGGGCCAATGAGCAGTTCTTC. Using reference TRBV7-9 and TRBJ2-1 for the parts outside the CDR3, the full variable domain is DTGVSQNPRHKITKRGQNVTFRCDPISEHNRLYWYRQTLGQGPEFLTYFQNEAQLEKSRLLSDRFSAERPKGSFSTLEIQRTEQGDSAMYLCASSSLTSGRANEQFFGPGTRLTVL.

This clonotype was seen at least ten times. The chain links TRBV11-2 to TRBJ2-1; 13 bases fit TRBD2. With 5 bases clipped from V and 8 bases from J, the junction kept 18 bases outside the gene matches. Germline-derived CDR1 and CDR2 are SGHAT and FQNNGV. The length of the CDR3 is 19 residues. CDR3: CASSDPPWTSGSDVDEQFF. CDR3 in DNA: TGTGCCAGCAGCGATCCCCCTTGGACTAGCGGGAGTGATGTGGATGAGCAGTTCTTC.

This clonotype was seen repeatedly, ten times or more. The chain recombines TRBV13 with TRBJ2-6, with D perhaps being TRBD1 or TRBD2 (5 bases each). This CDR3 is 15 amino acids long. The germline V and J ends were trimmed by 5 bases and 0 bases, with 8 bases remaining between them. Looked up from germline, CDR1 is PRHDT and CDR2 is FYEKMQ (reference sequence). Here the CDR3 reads CASSLGRSGANVLTF. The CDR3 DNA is TGTGCCAGCAGCCTGGGACGCTCTGGGGCCAACGTCCTGACTTTC.

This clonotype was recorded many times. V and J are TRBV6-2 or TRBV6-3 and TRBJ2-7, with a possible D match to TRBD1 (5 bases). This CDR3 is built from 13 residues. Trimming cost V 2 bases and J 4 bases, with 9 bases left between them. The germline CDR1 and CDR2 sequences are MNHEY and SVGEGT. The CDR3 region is CASSYGRAYEQYF. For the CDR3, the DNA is TGTGCCAGCAGTTACGGCAGGGCGTACGAGCAGTACTTC.

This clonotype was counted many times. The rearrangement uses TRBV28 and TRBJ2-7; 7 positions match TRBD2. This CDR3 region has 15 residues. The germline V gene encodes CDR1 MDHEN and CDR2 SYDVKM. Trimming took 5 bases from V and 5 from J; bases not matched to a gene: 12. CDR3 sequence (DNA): TGTGCCAGCAGTCCCCAAGGCGGGAGTTACAACGAGCAGTACTTC. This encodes CASSPQGGSYNEQYF.

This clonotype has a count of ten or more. CDR3 region: CSVDLDTSSYNEQFF. The CDR3 bases are TGCAGCGTTGATCTGGACACCAGCTCCTACAATGAGCAGTTCTTC. This chain uses TRBV29-1 with TRBJ2-1; tentative D call: TRBD1 (5 bases). Germline V lookup: CDR1 SQVTM, CDR2 ANQGSEA. The CDR3 has 15 amino acids. Trimming took off 3 bases at V and 0 bases at J, with 12 bases between the two ends.

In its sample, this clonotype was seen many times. CDR3 sequence (DNA): TGTGCCAGTCGGGCGGGACCTAGCACAGATACGCAGTATTTT. This sequence encodes CASRAGPSTDTQYF. The chain joins TRBV7-2 to TRBJ2-3; D possibly corresponds to TRBD2 (6 bases). This CDR3 contains 14 residues. Trimming pared 9 bases from V and 0 bases from J, leaving 13 bases between. The germline V gene encodes CDR1 SGHTA and CDR2 FQGNSA. The whole variable domain, filled in from reference TRBV7-2 and TRBJ2-3, reads GAGVSQSPSNKVTEKGKDVELRCDPISGHTALYWYRQSLGQGLEFLIYFQGNSAPDKSGLPSDRFSAERTGGSVSTLTIQRTQQEDSAVYLCASRAGPSTDTQYFGPGTRLTVL.

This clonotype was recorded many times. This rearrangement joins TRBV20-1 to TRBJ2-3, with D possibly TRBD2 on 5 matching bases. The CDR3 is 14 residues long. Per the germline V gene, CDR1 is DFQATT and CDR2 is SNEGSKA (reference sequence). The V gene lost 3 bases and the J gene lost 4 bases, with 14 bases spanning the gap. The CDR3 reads CSASSLAGADTQYF. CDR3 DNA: TGCAGTGCTAGTTCTTTGGCCGGGGCAGATACGCAGTATTTT.